One TCR beta chain is described in this entry. Its antigen is unknown. The sample comes from a study of graft-versus-host responses after intestinal transplantation. Study as a whole: Recipients had multivisceral, liver-intestinal, or isolated intestinal transplants.

Study-wide results and caveats: Peak circulating GvH clone levels tracked with early post-transplant HvG declines. Analysis identified GvH clones in recipient marrow, with some appearing first in ileum or blood. Allografts of patients with graft-donor T cell macrochimerism showed high graft-versus-host to host-versus-graft clone ratios.

Assay used: immunoSEQ multiplex PCR; TCRdb lists only in-frame clones, some missing. This sample carries around 92,000 clones, roughly 86% of them seen once, and the ten largest clones take almost 1.5%. Looked up from germline, CDR1 is SGHTS and CDR2 is YDEGEE. The CDR3 runs to 18 residues. J gave up 3 bases and V 7 bases, and 20 bases lay outside the gene matches. The TCR originated in a human patient who received an intestinal transplant, so some T cells may come from the graft donor. This sequence joins TRBV5-8 and TRBJ1-2, with TRBD1 identical over 8 bases. Sequencing was performed on PBMCs, taken 255 days after intestinal transplant. The CDR3 region is CASVLQWDRQGRDYGYTF. The DNA for the CDR3 is TGTGCCAGCGTTTTGCAATGGGACCGACAGGGGAGGGACTATGGCTACACCTTC.